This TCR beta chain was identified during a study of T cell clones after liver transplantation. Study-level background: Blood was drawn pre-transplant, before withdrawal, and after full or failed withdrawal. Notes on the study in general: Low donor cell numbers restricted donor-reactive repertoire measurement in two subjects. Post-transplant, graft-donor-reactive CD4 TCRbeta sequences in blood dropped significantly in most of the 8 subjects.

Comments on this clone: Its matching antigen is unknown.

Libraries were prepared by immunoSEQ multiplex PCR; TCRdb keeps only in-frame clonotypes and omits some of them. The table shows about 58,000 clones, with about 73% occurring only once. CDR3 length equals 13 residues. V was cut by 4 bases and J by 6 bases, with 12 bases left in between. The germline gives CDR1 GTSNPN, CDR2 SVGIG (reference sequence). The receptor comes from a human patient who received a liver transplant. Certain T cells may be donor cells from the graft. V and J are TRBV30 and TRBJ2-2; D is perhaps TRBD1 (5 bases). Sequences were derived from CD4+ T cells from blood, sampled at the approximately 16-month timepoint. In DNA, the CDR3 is TGTGCCTGGACGTCCGCAGGGTCCGGGGAGCTGTTTTTT. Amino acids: CAWTSAGSGELFF.